This T cell receptor beta chain was sequenced for a study of T-cell memory formation after mild COVID-19. Study-wide points: The pre-infection memory compartment contained some responding clones, suggesting cross-reactive memory joined. Contracting clones from day 15 to 85 had balanced CD4/CD8; later expanders favoured CD4+.

Constant-segment-primed 5'RACE gave TCR alpha and TCR beta cDNA libraries with sample barcodes and UMIs. TCRdb redid the calling of the 5' RACE reads with MiXCR, one entry per CDR3 protein. The table records fewer than 250,000 distinct CDR3 sequences, around 20% of them present only once. This clonotype was seen a handful of times. Its cognate antigen is unknown. CDR3 length: 15 residues. Looked up from germline, CDR1 is KGHSH and CDR2 is LQKENI. Trimming pared 3 bases from V and 4 bases from J, leaving 15 bases between. The material sequenced was PBMCs or a T cell subset sorted from them (not recorded which). J is TRBJ1-2 and V is TRBV18; D is undetermined. This receptor was identified in an adult woman who had mild COVID-19 (a few samples of this study predate the infection). Cell type and time point are not known. This CDR3 reads CASSPPPTVVYGYTF. As DNA, the CDR3 is TGTGCCAGCTCACCGCCTCCGACCGTGGTCTATGGCTACACCTTC.